This paragraph covers one TCR beta chain sequence. Its specificity is unknown. CDR3 length: 15 amino acids. Trimming removed 6 bases from V and 8 bases from J, with 20 bases in between. Germline V gene data show CDR1 as LNHDA and CDR2 as SQIVND (reference sequence). This specimen belongs to a study of cytomegalovirus exposure and HLA in healthy donors. Study-wide findings and caveats: What TCR beta sequences reportedly achieved was accurate prediction of HLA-A and HLA-B alleles in most subjects. On later analysis, the bulk of CMV-associated TCR beta chains appeared to be HLA-restricted.

PCR used 60 Vbeta primers and 13 Jbeta primers. The table came from immunoSEQ multiplex PCR; TCRdb's copy has only in-frame clones and leaves some out. Seen here are around 100,000 clones, approximately 81% observed once, and the top ten hold roughly 4%. The source material was PBMCs. This TCR was sampled from a female donor in good health and CMV-seropositive. The chain carries TRBV19 and TRBJ2-1; D might be TRBD2 (5 bases). CDR3 DNA sequence: TGTGCCAGTAGCCCAAGGCCGCGGGCGAGTGATGAGCAGTTCTTC. Protein sequence: CASSPRPRASDEQFF.